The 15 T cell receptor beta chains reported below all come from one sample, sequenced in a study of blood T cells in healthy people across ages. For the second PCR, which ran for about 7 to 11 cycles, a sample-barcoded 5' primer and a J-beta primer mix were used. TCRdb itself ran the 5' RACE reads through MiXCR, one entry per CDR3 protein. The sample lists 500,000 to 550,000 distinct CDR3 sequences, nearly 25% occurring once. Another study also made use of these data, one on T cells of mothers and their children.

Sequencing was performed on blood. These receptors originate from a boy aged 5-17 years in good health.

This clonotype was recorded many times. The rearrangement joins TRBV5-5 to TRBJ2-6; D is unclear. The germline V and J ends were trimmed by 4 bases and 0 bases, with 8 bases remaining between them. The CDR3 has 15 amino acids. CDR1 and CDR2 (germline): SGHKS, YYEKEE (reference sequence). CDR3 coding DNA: TGTGCCAGCAGCGATTACAGCTCTGGGGCCAACGTCCTGACTTTC. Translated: CASSDYSSGANVLTF.

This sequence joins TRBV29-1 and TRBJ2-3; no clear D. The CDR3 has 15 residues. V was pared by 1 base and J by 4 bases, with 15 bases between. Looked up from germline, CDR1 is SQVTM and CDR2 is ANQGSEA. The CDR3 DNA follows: TGCAGCGTTGAAGGTCGTGCGTATCTCCCAGATACGCAGTATTTT. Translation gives CSVEGRAYLPDTQYF.

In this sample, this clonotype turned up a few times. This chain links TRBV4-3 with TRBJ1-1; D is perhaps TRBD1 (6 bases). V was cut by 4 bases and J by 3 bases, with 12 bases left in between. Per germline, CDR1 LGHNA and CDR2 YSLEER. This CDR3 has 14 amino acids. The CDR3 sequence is CASSPARGDTEAFF. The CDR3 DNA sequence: TGCGCCAGCAGCCCAGCCAGGGGAGACACTGAAGCTTTCTTT.

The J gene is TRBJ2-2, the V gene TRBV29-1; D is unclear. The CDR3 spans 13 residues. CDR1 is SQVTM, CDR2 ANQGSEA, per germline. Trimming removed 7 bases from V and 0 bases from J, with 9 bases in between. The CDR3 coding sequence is TGCAGCGCTCCCGGACCGAACACCGGGGAGCTGTTTTTT. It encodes CSAPGPNTGELFF.

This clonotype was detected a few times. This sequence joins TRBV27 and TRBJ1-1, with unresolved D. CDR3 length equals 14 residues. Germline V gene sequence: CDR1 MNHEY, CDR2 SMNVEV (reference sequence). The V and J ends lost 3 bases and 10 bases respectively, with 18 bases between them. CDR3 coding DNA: TGTGCCAGCAGTTTTCTTCAGGTGGAGTCTCGAGCTTTCTTT. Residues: CASSFLQVESRAFF.

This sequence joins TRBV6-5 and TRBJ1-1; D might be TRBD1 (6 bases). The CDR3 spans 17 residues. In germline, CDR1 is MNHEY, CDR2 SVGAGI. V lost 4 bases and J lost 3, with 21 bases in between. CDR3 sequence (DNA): TGTGCCAGCAGTTCCAGTCGAGTGGGGCAGGGGTACACTGAAGCTTTCTTT. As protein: CASSSSRVGQGYTEAFF.

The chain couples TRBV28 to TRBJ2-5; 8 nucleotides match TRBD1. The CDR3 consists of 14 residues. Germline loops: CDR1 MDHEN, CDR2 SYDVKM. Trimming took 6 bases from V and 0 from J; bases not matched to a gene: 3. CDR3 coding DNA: TGTGCCAGCAGCAACAGGGGGTACCAAGAGACCCAGTACTTC. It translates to CASSNRGYQETQYF.

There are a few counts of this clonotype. In DNA form, the CDR3 reads TGCAGTGCTAGCGGGGGGGCCGGTGCCGGGGAGCTGTTTTTT. Translated, it gives CSASGGAGAGELFF. The chain carries TRBV20-1 and TRBJ2-2, with 8 positions matching TRBD2. Germline loops: CDR1 DFQATT, CDR2 SNEGSKA (reference sequence). This CDR3 spans 14 amino acids. Germline trimming cut 3 bases from V and 6 bases from J; bases unmatched to any gene: 6.

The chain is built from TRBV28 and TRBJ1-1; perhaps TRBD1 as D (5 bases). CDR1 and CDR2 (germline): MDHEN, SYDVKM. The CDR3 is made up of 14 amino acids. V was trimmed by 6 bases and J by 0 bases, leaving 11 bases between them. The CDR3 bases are TGTGCCAGCAGGCCGGGACCTATGAACACTGAAGCTTTCTTT. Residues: CASRPGPMNTEAFF.

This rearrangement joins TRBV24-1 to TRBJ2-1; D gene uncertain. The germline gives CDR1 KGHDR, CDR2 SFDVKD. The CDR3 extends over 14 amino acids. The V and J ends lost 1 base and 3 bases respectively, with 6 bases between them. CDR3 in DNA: TGTGCCACCAGTGATTTATCCAGCTACAATGAGCAGTTCTTC. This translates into CATSDLSSYNEQFF.

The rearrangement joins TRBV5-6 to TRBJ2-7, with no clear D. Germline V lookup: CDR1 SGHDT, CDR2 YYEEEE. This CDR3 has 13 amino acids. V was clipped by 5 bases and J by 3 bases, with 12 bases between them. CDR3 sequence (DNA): TGTGCCAGCAGTTCCGACACAGTCTACGAGCAGTACTTC. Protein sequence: CASSSDTVYEQYF.

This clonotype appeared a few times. CDR3 protein: CASSFTRGHPNYGYTF. CDR3 DNA sequence: TGCGCCAGCAGCTTTACCCGGGGGCACCCTAACTATGGCTACACCTTC. The chain uses TRBV5-1 and TRBJ1-2; D perhaps matches TRBD1 (6 bases). The CDR3 contains 16 residues. Trimming shortened V by 2 bases and J by 0 bases, and 14 bases separated the two germline ends. Germline loops: CDR1 SGHRS, CDR2 YFSETQ.

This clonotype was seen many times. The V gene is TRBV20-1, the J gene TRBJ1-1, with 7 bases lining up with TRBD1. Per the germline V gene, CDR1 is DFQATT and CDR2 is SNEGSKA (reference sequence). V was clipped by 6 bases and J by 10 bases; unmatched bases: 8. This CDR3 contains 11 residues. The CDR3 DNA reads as TGCAGTGCCCATAAGTCAGGGGGAGCTTTCTTT. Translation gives CSAHKSGGAFF.

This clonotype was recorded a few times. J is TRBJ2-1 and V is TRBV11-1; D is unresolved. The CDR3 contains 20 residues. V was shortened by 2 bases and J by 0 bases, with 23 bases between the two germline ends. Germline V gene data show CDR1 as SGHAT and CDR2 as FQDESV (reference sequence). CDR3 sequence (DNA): TGTGCCAGCAGCTTATTCTTTTCGGGTACACGCCAGGTCTCCTACAATGAGCAGTTCTTC. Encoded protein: CASSLFFSGTRQVSYNEQFF.

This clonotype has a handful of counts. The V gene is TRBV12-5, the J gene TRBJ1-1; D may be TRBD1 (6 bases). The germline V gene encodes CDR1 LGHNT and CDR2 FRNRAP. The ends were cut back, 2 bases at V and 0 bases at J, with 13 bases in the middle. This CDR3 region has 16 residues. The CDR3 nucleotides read TGTGCTAGTGGTTTGCGGGACACCTTTTTGAACACTGAAGCTTTCTTT. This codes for CASGLRDTFLNTEAFF.